This entry describes one TCR beta chain. Its antigen remains unknown. This sample was included in a study of shared clonotypes between healthy human individuals. Naive CD8 populations comprised CD45RO-negative cells positively selected for CCR7, excluding terminally differentiated effector memory CD45RA+ cells. Study outcomes and limitations: Relative to clonotypes present in all four donors, those not shared had lower generation probabilities.

Sequencing used immunoSEQ multiplex PCR; TCRdb keeps in-frame clones, though not all of them. The data contain fewer than 1 million clones, 95% to 97% of them singletons. Input material: naive CD8+ T cells sorted from blood. This TCR came from a man between 25 and 39 years old in good health.

This CDR3 is CASSLGGAGVYEQYF. The CDR3, as DNA: TGTGCCAGCAGCTTGGGAGGGGCAGGAGTCTACGAGCAGTACTTC. The genes are TRBV5-6 and TRBJ2-7; D is perhaps TRBD1 or TRBD2 (5 bases each). The CDR3 is made up of 15 amino acids. Trimming stripped 0 bases from V and 3 bases from J, with 13 bases between. Per the germline V gene, CDR1 is SGHDT and CDR2 is YYEEEE. The full variable domain, completed using reference TRBV5-6 and TRBJ2-7, is DAGVTQSPTHLIKTRGQQVTLRCSPKSGHDTVSWYQQALGQGPQFIFQYYEEEERQRGNFPDRFSGHQFPNYSSELNVNALLLGDSALYLCASSLGGAGVYEQYFGPGTRLTVT.